This is a list of T cell receptor beta chains from one sample in a study of CD8+CD57+ T cells in acquired aplastic anemia. TCRdb analysed the reads with MiXCR anew, one entry per CDR3 protein. The repertoire has about 160,000 distinct CDR3 sequences, 45% to 55% of them found once; the top ten carry 30% to 40%. Material for sequencing was sorted CD4+, CD8+, or CD8+CD57+ T cells (not recorded which) from PBMCs. Receptors originate from a human donor with aplastic anemia. Both conserved end residues are part of each CDR3. A D gene is named only where the DNA matches it firmly. Clone size is shown for a subset of rows, as once, few, many or a class of expanded clone.

v_call,j_call,d_call,clone_size,cdr3_aa,cdr3_nt
TRBV10-3,TRBJ2-3,.,few,CAISGMADTQYF,TGTGCCATCAGTGGGATGGCAGATACGCAGTATTTT
TRBV25-1,TRBJ1-2,.,.,CASSESGGRYYGYTF,TGTGCCAGCAGTGAATCGGGGGGGCGCTACTATGGCTACACCTTC
TRBV9,TRBJ2-3,TRBD1,.,CASSFGTVGTQYF,TGTGCCAGCAGCTTTGGGACAGTCGGTACGCAGTATTTT
TRBV20-1,TRBJ2-1,TRBD2,.,CSANTGLADNEQFF,TGCAGTGCTAATACGGGACTAGCGGACAATGAGCAGTTCTTC
TRBV24-1,TRBJ1-1,.,.,CATSDSGRQTEAFF,TGTGCCACCAGTGATTCTGGTCGTCAAACTGAAGCTTTCTTT
TRBV24-1,TRBJ2-5,.,many,CATSDLYQETQYF,TGTGCCACCAGTGATCTGTACCAAGAGACCCAGTACTTC
TRBV7-8,TRBJ1-1,.,.,CASRRQVNTEAFF,TGTGCCAGCAGACGACAGGTGAACACTGAAGCTTTCTTT
TRBV2,TRBJ2-5,TRBD2,many,CASSARLAGIQETQYF,TGTGCCAGCAGCGCCCGCCTAGCGGGAATCCAAGAGACCCAGTACTTC
TRBV7-9,TRBJ2-7,.,few,CASTQGGGYEQYF,TGTGCCAGCACTCAAGGGGGGGGCTACGAGCAGTACTTC
TRBV20-1,TRBJ1-1,.,.,CSAQSSTGNTEAFF,TGCAGTGCTCAAAGCTCCACAGGGAACACTGAAGCTTTCTTT
TRBV20-1,TRBJ2-7,.,.,CSAGDTAAEQYF,TGCAGTGCTGGAGATACAGCTGCAGAGCAGTACTTC
TRBV25-1,TRBJ2-1,.,few,CASSEVGEQFF,TGTGCCAGCAGTGAAGTGGGTGAGCAGTTCTTC
TRBV19,TRBJ1-2,.,.,CASSIDTGGIYGYTF,TGTGCCAGTAGTATAGATACAGGAGGAATCTATGGCTACACCTTC
TRBV29-1,TRBJ2-1,TRBD2,.,CSVRGATSGSLGNEQFF,TGCAGCGTTCGTGGGGCAACTAGCGGGAGTTTGGGCAATGAGCAGTTCTTC
TRBV19,TRBJ2-6,.,many,CASSSLGANVLTF,TGTGCCAGTAGTTCCCTTGGGGCCAACGTCCTGACTTTC
TRBV19,TRBJ2-1,TRBD2,.,CASRSGLGGFDEQFF,TGTGCCAGTAGGTCGGGACTAGGGGGTTTCGATGAGCAGTTCTTC
TRBV7-9,TRBJ2-1,TRBD2,many,CASSWTSGHGYNEQFF,TGTGCCAGCAGCTGGACTAGCGGCCACGGGTACAATGAGCAGTTCTTC
TRBV6-5,TRBJ1-6,.,.,CASSYSMEGPNNSPLHF,TGTGCCAGCAGTTACTCGATGGAGGGGCCGAATAATTCACCCCTCCACTTT
TRBV24-1,TRBJ1-2,.,.,CATSETVTYGYTF,TGTGCCACCAGTGAGACGGTCACCTATGGCTACACCTTC
TRBV24-1,TRBJ2-1,.,few,CATAMGDLQFF,TGTGCCACGGCAATGGGGGATCTGCAGTTCTTC
TRBV4-1,TRBJ2-3,TRBD2,many,CASSQGASGRTDTQYF,TGCGCCAGCAGCCAAGGAGCTAGCGGGAGGACAGATACGCAGTATTTT
TRBV4-2,TRBJ2-7,.,.,CASSQGERYEQYF,TGTGCCAGCAGCCAAGGGGAACGCTACGAGCAGTACTTC
TRBV10-3,TRBJ1-5,.,.,CAISEFAGQLNQPQHF,TGTGCCATCAGTGAATTCGCAGGACAGCTTAATCAGCCCCAGCATTTT
TRBV29-1,TRBJ2-7,TRBD1,.,CSVEKGDRDYEQYF,TGCAGCGTTGAGAAGGGGGACAGAGACTACGAGCAGTACTTC
TRBV30,TRBJ2-7,.,few,CAWSWGAGEQYF,TGTGCCTGGAGTTGGGGGGCGGGGGAGCAGTACTTC
TRBV27,TRBJ1-1,.,few,CASSLIKGSEAFF,TGTGCCAGCAGTTTGATCAAGGGTTCTGAAGCTTTCTTT
TRBV10-3,TRBJ2-3,.,once,CAISARRGSGSTDTQYF,TGTGCCATCAGTGCTAGACGAGGGAGCGGTAGCACAGATACGCAGTATTTT
TRBV10-3,TRBJ2-4,.,.,CAISGKEMGENIQYF,TGTGCCATCAGTGGCAAGGAGATGGGGGAAAACATTCAGTACTTC
TRBV29-1,TRBJ1-1,.,few,CSVTAGSMNTEAFF,TGCAGCGTCACGGCGGGGAGCATGAACACTGAAGCTTTCTTT
TRBV10-3,TRBJ1-5,.,.,CAISVGDNSNQPQHF,TGTGCCATCAGTGTCGGGGATAATAGCAATCAGCCCCAGCATTTT
TRBV20-1,TRBJ1-5,.,few,CSASTGPINPQHF,TGCAGTGCTAGTACGGGACCGATAAATCCCCAGCATTTT
TRBV15,TRBJ2-3,.,.,CATSSEVYTDTQYF,TGTGCCACCAGCAGCGAAGTTTACACAGATACGCAGTATTTC
TRBV7-2,TRBJ2-2,TRBD2,.,CASSLTSGDTGELFF,TGTGCCAGCAGCCTAACTAGCGGGGACACCGGGGAGCTGTTTTTT
TRBV20-1,TRBJ2-6,.,.,CSTLFGDNVLTF,TGCAGTACCCTTTTCGGGGACAACGTCCTGACTTTC
TRBV10-3,TRBJ1-1,.,.,CAISVGAAEAFF,TGTGCCATCAGTGTTGGGGCAGCCGAAGCTTTCTTT
TRBV2,TRBJ2-1,.,.,CASSFKAKGPQAREQFF,TGTGCCAGCAGTTTTAAAGCCAAAGGGCCCCAGGCAAGGGAGCAGTTCTTC
TRBV7-2,TRBJ2-5,.,.,CASSFGPQESQYF,TGTGCCAGCAGCTTCGGACCACAAGAGTCCCAGTACTTC
TRBV2,TRBJ2-7,.,many,CASRGATGTFYEQYF,TGTGCCAGCAGAGGGGCAACCGGGACATTCTACGAGCAGTACTTC
TRBV6-1,TRBJ1-6,.,many,CASSAVDPGLNSPLHF,TGTGCCAGCAGTGCCGTAGATCCGGGGTTGAATTCACCCCTCCACTTT
TRBV12-3/TRBV12-4,TRBJ2-7,TRBD2,.,CASSLNSWGRRLAGVYEQYF,TGTGCCAGCAGTTTGAATTCGTGGGGAAGAAGACTAGCGGGAGTCTACGAGCAGTACTTC
TRBV7-9,TRBJ2-5,TRBD1,many,CASSPTDREETQYF,TGTGCCAGCAGTCCGACCGACAGGGAAGAGACCCAGTACTTC
TRBV11-2,TRBJ1-1,.,.,CASSFRAGSRGTEAFF,TGTGCCAGCAGCTTCCGAGCAGGGTCTAGGGGCACTGAAGCTTTCTTT
TRBV5-6,TRBJ2-7,.,.,CASSLGRSAYEQYF,TGTGCCAGCAGCTTGGGCAGGTCCGCCTACGAGCAGTACTTT
TRBV29-1,TRBJ2-7,.,many,CSASGPYEQYF,TGCAGCGCCTCCGGCCCCTACGAGCAGTACTTC
TRBV11-3,TRBJ1-1,.,many,CASSLTANTEAFF,TGTGCCAGCAGCTTGACAGCGAACACTGAAGCTTTCTTT
TRBV7-8,TRBJ2-7,.,many,CASSLINYEQYF,TGTGCCAGCAGCTTAATTAACTACGAGCAGTACTTC
TRBV12-5,TRBJ2-1,.,few,CASGTGTPSGNEQFF,TGTGCTAGTGGTACCGGGACCCCCTCGGGAAATGAGCAGTTCTTC
TRBV7-6,TRBJ2-1,.,many,CASSFGENSYNEQFF,TGTGCCAGCAGTTTTGGGGAGAACTCCTACAATGAGCAGTTCTTC
TRBV19,TRBJ1-2,.,.,CARDSYGYTF,TGTGCCAGGGACAGCTATGGCTACACCTTC
TRBV6-6,TRBJ2-7,.,many,CASSHREPYEQYF,TGTGCCAGCAGCCACAGGGAACCCTACGAGCAGTACTTC
TRBV15,TRBJ1-2,.,.,CATSRDPGVDGYTF,TGTGCCACCAGCAGAGATCCAGGCGTGGATGGCTACACCTTC